Given below is one T cell receptor (beta chain) in context. What it binds is unknown. In the PCR, 60 Vbeta and 13 Jbeta primers were used. Some clones are missing from TCRdb's copy, which holds only in-frame ones; the method was immunoSEQ multiplex PCR. The sample carries hundreds of thousands of clones, roughly 80% recorded once. Donors likely had unrecorded immune exposures despite being nominally healthy when sampled. The data are from a study of cytomegalovirus exposure and HLA in healthy donors. Germline loops: CDR1 MNHNY, CDR2 SVGAGI (reference sequence). This CDR3 contains 14 residues. Deletions cut 8 bases from V and 7 bases from J, with 17 bases between. The study, taken as a whole, reports: Cytomegalovirus-associated TCR beta chains were listed, numbering under 200. Earlier analysis looked at TCR beta V segments, and most were productive about 90% or about 30% of the time.

The clonotype originates from a man younger than 40 in good health and CMV-seronegative. The source material was PBMCs. The rearrangement links TRBV6-6 to TRBJ1-4; D not resolved. The CDR3 DNA follows: TGTGCCAGCCAACCCTTCGGGGAGGGTGAAAAACTGTTTTTT. The encoded protein is CASQPFGEGEKLFF.